The 17 T cell receptor beta chains below come from one sample, sequenced in a study of early T cells in non-severe SARS-CoV-2 infection. TCRdb analysed the 5' RACE reads with MiXCR anew, one entry per CDR3 protein. The sample has about 48,000 distinct CDR3 sequences, approximately 9.8% seen once. Sequenced material: whole blood. The receptor set was obtained from an adult who was a healthcare worker with PCR-confirmed SARS-CoV-2 infection or an uninfected control (not recorded which).

V gene TRBV7-9 combines with J gene TRBJ1-2, with D perhaps matching TRBD1 (5 bases). Trimming removed 5 bases from V and 6 bases from J, with 16 bases in between. This CDR3 spans 14 amino acids. Germline CDR1 SEHNR, CDR2 FQNEAQ (reference sequence). CDR3 protein: CASSHWTKSNGYTF. The CDR3 bases are TGTGCCAGCAGCCACTGGACAAAGAGCAATGGCTACACCTTC. Together with reference TRBV7-9 and TRBJ1-2, the CDR3 gives the full variable domain: DTGVSQNPRHKITKRGQNVTFRCDPISEHNRLYWYRQTLGQGPEFLTYFQNEAQLEKSRLLSDRFSAERPKGSFSTLEIQRTEQGDSAMYLCASSHWTKSNGYTFGSGTRLTVV.

The chain couples TRBV7-2 to TRBJ1-4; TRBD1 agrees at 9 bases. V trimming: 2 bases; J trimming: 8 bases; junction bases outside the gene matches: 3. This CDR3 has 14 amino acids. From germline, CDR1 is SGHTA and CDR2 FQGNSA. The CDR3 DNA sequence: TGTGCCAGCAGCTTACAGGGACAGGGCGAAAAACTGTTTTTT. This translates into CASSLQGQGEKLFF.

Ten or more counts support this clonotype. V gene TRBV11-3 combines with J gene TRBJ1-1; 7 bases line up with TRBD1. V lost 5 bases, J lost 4 bases, and 10 bases stayed unmatched. The CDR3 extends over 15 amino acids. CDR1 and CDR2 from the germline V gene are SGHNT and YENEEA. CDR3 coding DNA: TGTGCCAGCAGCCATACAGGGGCCAGGGGCACTGAAGCTTTCTTT. Protein product: CASSHTGARGTEAFF.

In this sample, this clonotype turned up many times. The V call is TRBV7-6, the J call TRBJ2-1; either TRBD1 or TRBD2 may fit D (5 bases each). V gave up 1 base and J gave up 4 bases, with 14 bases separating them. The germline gives CDR1 SGHVS, CDR2 FNYEAQ. This CDR3 is 16 amino acids long. CDR3 in DNA: TGTGCCAGCAGCTTAGGGGGCGAGGGCCGTTACAATGAGCAGTTCTTC. Translating gives CASSLGGEGRYNEQFF.

J is TRBJ2-2 and V is TRBV29-1; perhaps TRBD2 as D (6 bases). Germline CDR1 reads SQVTM; CDR2 reads ANQGSEA. This CDR3 has 15 residues. V lost 0 bases to trimming and J lost 6 bases, with 14 bases between them. The CDR3 nucleotides are TGCAGCGTTGAAGATCTGTATAGCGGACCCGGGGAGCTGTTTTTT. It specifies CSVEDLYSGPGELFF.

In this sample, this clonotype turned up many times. V gene TRBV29-1 combines with J gene TRBJ2-1, with a possible D match to TRBD2 (6 bases). The CDR3 loop spans 12 amino acids. Germline CDR1 and CDR2: SQVTM and ANQGSEA. V gave up 6 bases and J gave up 9 bases, with 15 bases separating them. Written as DNA, the CDR3 is TGCAGCGTCGATGTGACTAGAGTTGAGCAGTTCTTC. Its translation: CSVDVTRVEQFF.

This sequence joins TRBV5-4 and TRBJ1-4; D not certain. This CDR3 is 14 amino acids long. The germline CDR1 and CDR2 sequences are SGHNT and YYREEE (reference sequence). V dropped 3 bases and J dropped 8 bases, with 14 bases sitting between them. The CDR3 loop reads CASSSGNQQEKLFF. The CDR3 coding sequence is TGTGCCAGCAGCTCCGGGAACCAGCAAGAAAAACTGTTTTTT.

This clonotype was observed at least ten times. This sequence joins TRBV30 and TRBJ2-7; 8 bases agree with TRBD1. The germline V gene has CDR1 GTSNPN and CDR2 SVGIG (reference sequence). This CDR3 has 14 amino acids. V lost 0 bases, J lost 5 bases, and 6 bases stayed unmatched. The CDR3 DNA reads TGTGCCTGGAGTGTACCGACAGGGGTAAACGAGCAGTACTTC. Translating it yields CAWSVPTGVNEQYF.

The chain combines TRBV7-6 with TRBJ2-3; no reliable D call. The CDR3 consists of 17 residues. Per germline, CDR1 SGHVS and CDR2 FNYEAQ. The V end was cut by 4 bases, the J end by 2 bases, with 19 bases between. CDR3 in amino acids: CASSWASADTFTDTQYF. CDR3 DNA sequence: TGTGCCAGCAGCTGGGCCAGCGCCGATACCTTCACAGATACGCAGTATTTT.

The chain carries TRBV29-1 and TRBJ2-1; tentatively, D is TRBD2 (5 bases). Germline lookup yields CDR1 SQVTM and CDR2 ANQGSEA. There are 12 residues in the CDR3. The CDR3 DNA follows: TGCAGGGCGGGTAGCTCCTACAATGAGCAGTTCTTC. Encoded protein: CRAGSSYNEQFF.

The chain couples TRBV30 to TRBJ2-1; unclear D gene. Germline V gene sequence: CDR1 GTSNPN, CDR2 SVGIG (reference sequence). V shed 4 bases and J shed 4 bases, with 8 bases lying between them. The CDR3 has 12 residues. This CDR3 is CAWNSRYNEQFF. CDR3 sequence (DNA): TGTGCCTGGAACTCCCGATACAATGAGCAGTTCTTC.

By share, this clonotype ranks as medium-sized. The rearrangement joins TRBV28 to TRBJ1-1; possibly TRBD1 for D (5 bases). Germline CDR1 MDHEN, CDR2 SYDVKM. This CDR3 is 14 amino acids long. V was clipped by 1 base and J by 11 bases, with 17 bases between them. The CDR3 DNA reads TGTGCCAGCAGTTTATCCTCGGCGCGGGGCTCCGCTTTCTTT. This encodes CASSLSSARGSAFF.

This clonotype came up many times. V is TRBV7-9 and J is TRBJ1-1; D is ambiguous. The CDR3 contains 15 residues. Deletions cut 5 bases from V and 0 bases from J, with 13 bases between. Per the germline V gene, CDR1 is SEHNR and CDR2 is FQNEAQ (reference sequence). In DNA form, the CDR3 reads TGTGCCAGCAGCCCAGAGGACGCGGTGAACACTGAAGCTTTCTTT. Protein: CASSPEDAVNTEAFF.

In this sample, this clonotype turned up many times. The chain is built from TRBV7-8 and TRBJ1-3; unclear D gene. Trimming shortened V by 1 base and J by 7 bases, and 14 bases separated the two germline ends. This CDR3 comprises 15 residues. Germline loops: CDR1 SGHVS, CDR2 FQNEAQ. DNA of the CDR3: TGTGCCAGCAGCTTAGTAGGCCGCTCCCGGAACACCATATATTTT. Its translation is CASSLVGRSRNTIYF.

In its sample, this clonotype was seen a few times. V and J are TRBV24-1 and TRBJ1-5; D gene unclear. CDR3 length: 13 amino acids. The germline gives CDR1 KGHDR, CDR2 SFDVKD. V was pared by 1 base and J by 4 bases, with 4 bases between. The CDR3 is CATSDFENQPQHF. For the CDR3, the DNA is TGTGCCACCAGTGATTTTGAGAATCAGCCCCAGCATTTT.

This clonotype came up once. The chain is built from TRBV11-3 and TRBJ2-1; D may match TRBD1 or TRBD2 (5 bases each). The CDR3 length is 13 residues. Trimming removed 0 bases at V and 9 bases at J, with 9 bases between. Germline-derived CDR1 and CDR2 are SGHNT and YENEEA. CDR3 loop: CASSLDWDREQFF. CDR3 nucleotide sequence: TGTGCCAGCAGCTTAGATTGGGACCGTGAGCAGTTCTTC.

There are many counts of this clonotype. This chain links TRBV4-1 with TRBJ2-3; 10 bases agree with TRBD2. The CDR3 has 22 residues. After removal of 1 base from V and 2 bases from J, the junction contained 21 bases not matched to a gene. CDR1 MGHRA and CDR2 YSYEKL come from the germline V gene. CDR3 nucleotides: TGCGCCAGCAGCCAAGTTAGGTTCAGCGGGAGGGGCGCCGCGCTAATCACAGATACGCAGTATTTT. Protein: CASSQVRFSGRGAALITDTQYF.